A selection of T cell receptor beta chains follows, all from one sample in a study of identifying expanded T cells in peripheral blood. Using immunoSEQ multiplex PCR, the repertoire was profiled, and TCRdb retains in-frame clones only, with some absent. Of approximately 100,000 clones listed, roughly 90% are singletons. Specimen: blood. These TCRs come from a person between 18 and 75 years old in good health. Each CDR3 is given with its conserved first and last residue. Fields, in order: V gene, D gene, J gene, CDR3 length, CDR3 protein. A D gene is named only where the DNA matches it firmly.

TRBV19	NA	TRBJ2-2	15	CASSTRQGGTGELFF
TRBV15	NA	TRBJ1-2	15	CATTTRGPVDYGYTF
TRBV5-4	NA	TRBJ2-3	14	CASSTERSTRAQYF
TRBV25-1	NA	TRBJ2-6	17	CASSEWGRDSGANVLTF
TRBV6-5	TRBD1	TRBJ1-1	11	CASSRQGKAFF
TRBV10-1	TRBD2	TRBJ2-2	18	CASREGLAGPMNTGELFF
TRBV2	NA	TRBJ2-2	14	CASSRTANTGELFF
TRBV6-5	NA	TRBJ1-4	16	CASNYSPTGTNEKLFF
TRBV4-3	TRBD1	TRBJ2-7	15	CASSQEARQGYEQYF
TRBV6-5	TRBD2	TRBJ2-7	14	CASSYTSGVYEQYF
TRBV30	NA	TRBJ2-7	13	CAWEKRGGYEQYF
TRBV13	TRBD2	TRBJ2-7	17	CASSIRTSGRAIEGQYF
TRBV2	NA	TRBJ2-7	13	CASSGHRDYEQYF
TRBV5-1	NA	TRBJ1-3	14	CASSPTVSGNTIYF
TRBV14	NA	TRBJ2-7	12	CASSQVIHEQYF
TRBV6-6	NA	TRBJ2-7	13	CASTNRPSYEQYF
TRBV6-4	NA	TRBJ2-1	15	CASSDSNGGRDEQFF
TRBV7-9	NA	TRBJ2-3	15	CASSPSRGSTDTQYF
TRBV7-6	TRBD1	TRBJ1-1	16	CASSLDLRQGGTEAFF
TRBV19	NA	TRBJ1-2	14	CASRTRQVQYGYTF
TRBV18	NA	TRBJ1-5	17	CASSPLPPDRYNQPQHF